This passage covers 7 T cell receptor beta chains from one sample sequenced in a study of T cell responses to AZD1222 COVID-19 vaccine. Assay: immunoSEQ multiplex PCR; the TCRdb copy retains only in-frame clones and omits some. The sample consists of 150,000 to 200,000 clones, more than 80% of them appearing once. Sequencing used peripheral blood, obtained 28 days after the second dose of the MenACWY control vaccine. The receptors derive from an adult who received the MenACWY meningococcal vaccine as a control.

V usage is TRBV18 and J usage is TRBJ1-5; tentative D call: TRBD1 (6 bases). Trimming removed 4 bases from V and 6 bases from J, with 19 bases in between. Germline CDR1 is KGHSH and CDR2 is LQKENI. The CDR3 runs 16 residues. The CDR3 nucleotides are TGTGCCAGCTCACTTAGCGAACAGGGCCGGGGTCAGCCCCAGCATTTT. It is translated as CASSLSEQGRGQPQHF.

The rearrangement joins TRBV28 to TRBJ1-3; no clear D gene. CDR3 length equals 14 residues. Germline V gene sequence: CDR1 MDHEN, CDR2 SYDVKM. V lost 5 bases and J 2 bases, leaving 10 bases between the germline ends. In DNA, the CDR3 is TGTGCCAGCAGTCAAAACAGTCCTGGAAACACCATATATTTT. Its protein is CASSQNSPGNTIYF.

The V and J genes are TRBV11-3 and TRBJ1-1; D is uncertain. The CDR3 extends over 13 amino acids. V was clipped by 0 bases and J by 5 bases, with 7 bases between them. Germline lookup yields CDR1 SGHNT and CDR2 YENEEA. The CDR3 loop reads CASSLDQRTEAFF. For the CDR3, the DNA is TGTGCCAGCAGCTTAGATCAACGGACTGAAGCTTTCTTT.

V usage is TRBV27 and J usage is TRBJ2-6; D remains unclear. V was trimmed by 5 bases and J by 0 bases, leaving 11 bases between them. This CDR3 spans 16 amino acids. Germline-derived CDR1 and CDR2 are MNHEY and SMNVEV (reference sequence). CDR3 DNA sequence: TGTGCCAGCAGTAAGGACGGACGCTCTGGGGCCAACGTCCTGACTTTC. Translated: CASSKDGRSGANVLTF.

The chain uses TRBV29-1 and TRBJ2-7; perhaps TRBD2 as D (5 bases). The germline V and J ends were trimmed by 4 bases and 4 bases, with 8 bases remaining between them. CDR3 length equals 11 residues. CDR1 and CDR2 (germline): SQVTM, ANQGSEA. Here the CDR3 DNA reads TGCAGCGTTGTACTAGGGTACGAGCAGTACTTC. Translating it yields CSVVLGYEQYF.

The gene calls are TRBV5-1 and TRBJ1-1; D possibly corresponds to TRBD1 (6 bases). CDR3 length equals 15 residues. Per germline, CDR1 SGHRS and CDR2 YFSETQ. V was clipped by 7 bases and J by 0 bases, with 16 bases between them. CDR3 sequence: CASRPWDMMNTEAFF. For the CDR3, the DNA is TGCGCCAGCCGCCCTTGGGACATGATGAACACTGAAGCTTTCTTT.

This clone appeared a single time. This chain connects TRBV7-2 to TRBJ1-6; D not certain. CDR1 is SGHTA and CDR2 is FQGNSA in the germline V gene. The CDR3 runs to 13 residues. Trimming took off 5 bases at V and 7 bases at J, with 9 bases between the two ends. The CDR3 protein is CASSTSPNSPLHF. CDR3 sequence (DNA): TGTGCCAGCAGCACCAGCCCGAATTCACCCCTCCACTTT.